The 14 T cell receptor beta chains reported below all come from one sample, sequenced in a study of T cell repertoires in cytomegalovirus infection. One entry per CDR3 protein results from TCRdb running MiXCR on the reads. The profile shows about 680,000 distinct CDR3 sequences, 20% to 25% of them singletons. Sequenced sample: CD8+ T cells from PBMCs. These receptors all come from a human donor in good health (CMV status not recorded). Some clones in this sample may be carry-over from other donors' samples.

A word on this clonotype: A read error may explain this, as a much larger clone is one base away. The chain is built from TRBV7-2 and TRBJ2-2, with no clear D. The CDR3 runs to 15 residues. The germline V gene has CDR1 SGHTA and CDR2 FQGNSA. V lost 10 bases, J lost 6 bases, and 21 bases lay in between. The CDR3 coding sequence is TGTGCCACCCTACCGGAACAGATTATCCCCGGGGAGCTGTTTTTT. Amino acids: CATLPEQIIPGELFF.

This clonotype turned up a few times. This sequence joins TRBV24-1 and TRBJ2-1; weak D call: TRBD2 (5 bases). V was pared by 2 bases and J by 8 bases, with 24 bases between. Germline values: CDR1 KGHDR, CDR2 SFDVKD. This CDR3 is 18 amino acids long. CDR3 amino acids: CATSDWKVTGPGIHEQFF. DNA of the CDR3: TGTGCCACCAGTGATTGGAAGGTCACGGGTCCGGGAATCCATGAGCAGTTCTTC.

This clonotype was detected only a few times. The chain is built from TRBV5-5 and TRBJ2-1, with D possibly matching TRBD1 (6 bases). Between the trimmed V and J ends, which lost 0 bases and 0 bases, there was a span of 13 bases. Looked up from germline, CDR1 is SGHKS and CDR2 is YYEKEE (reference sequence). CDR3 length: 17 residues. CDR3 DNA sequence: TGTGCCAGCAGCTTGGAACCTATGGACAGCTCCTACAATGAGCAGTTCTTC. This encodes CASSLEPMDSSYNEQFF.

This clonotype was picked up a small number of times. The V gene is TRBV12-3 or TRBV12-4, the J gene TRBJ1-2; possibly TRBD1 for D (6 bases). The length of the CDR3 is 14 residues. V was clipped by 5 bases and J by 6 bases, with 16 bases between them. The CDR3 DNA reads TGTGCCAGCAGTCCGAGGACAGCTCCGAATGGCTACACCTTC. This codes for CASSPRTAPNGYTF.

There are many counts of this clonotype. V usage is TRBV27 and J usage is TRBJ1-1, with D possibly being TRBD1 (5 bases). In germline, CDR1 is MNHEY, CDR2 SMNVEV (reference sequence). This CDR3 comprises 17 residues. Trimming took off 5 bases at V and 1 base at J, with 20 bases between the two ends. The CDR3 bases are TGTGCCAGCAGTCTCGGGACTCCCGGGGTCGGGAACACTGAAGCTTTCTTT. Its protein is CASSLGTPGVGNTEAFF.

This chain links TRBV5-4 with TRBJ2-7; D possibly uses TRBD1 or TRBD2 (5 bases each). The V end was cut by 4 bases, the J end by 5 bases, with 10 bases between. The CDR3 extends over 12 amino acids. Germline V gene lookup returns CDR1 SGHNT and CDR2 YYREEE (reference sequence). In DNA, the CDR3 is TGTGCCAGCAGCCTCAGGGACGACGAGCAGTACTTC. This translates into CASSLRDDEQYF.

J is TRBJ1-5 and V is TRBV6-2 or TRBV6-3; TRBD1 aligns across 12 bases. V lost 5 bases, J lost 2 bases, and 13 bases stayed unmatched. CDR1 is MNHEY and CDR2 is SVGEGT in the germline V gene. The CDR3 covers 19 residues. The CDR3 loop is CASSPRDRGRREGNQPQHF. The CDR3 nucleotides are TGTGCCAGCAGTCCGAGGGACAGGGGGCGAAGAGAAGGCAATCAGCCCCAGCATTTT.

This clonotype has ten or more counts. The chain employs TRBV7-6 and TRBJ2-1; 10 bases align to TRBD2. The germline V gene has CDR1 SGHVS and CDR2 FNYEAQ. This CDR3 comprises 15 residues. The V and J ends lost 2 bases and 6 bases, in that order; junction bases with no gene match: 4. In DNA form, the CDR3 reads TGTGCCAGCAGCTTATTAGCGGGGGGCGGCAATGAGCAGTTCTTC. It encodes CASSLLAGGGNEQFF.

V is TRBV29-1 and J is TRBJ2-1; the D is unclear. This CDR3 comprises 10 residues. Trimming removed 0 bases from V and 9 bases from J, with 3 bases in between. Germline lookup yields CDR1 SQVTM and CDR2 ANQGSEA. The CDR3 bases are TGCAGCGTTGAAGATCCTGAGCAGTTCTTC. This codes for CSVEDPEQFF.

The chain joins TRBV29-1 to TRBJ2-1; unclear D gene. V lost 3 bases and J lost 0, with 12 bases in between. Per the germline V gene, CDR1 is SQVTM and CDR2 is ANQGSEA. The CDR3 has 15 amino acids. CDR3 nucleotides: TGCAGCGTTGATGGGTTTGCCAGCTCCTACAATGAGCAGTTCTTC. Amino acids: CSVDGFASSYNEQFF.

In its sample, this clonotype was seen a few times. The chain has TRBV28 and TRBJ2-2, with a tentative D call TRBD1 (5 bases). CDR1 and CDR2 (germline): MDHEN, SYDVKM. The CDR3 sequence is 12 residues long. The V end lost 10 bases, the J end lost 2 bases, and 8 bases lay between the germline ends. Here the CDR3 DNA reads TGTGCCATACAGGTTAACACCGGGGAGCTGTTTTTT. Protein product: CAIQVNTGELFF. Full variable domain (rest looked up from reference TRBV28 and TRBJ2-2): DVKVTQSSRYLVKRTGEKVFLECVQDMDHENMFWYRQDPGLGLRLIYFSYDVKMKEKGDIPEGYSVSREKKERFSLILESASTNQTSMYLCAIQVNTGELFFGEGSRLTVL.

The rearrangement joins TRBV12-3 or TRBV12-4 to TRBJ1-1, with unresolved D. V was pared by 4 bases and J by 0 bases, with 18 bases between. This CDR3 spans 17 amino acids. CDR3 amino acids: CASSSLGGRPLNTEAFF. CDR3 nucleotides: TGTGCCAGCAGTTCGTTGGGTGGCAGGCCTTTGAACACTGAAGCTTTCTTT.

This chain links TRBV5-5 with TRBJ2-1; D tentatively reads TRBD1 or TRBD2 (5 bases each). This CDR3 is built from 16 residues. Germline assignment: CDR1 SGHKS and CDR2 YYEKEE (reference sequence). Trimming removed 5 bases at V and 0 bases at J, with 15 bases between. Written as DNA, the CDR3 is TGTGCCAGCAGGGGGGATTTGGGTTACTCCTACAATGAGCAGTTCTTC. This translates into CASRGDLGYSYNEQFF.

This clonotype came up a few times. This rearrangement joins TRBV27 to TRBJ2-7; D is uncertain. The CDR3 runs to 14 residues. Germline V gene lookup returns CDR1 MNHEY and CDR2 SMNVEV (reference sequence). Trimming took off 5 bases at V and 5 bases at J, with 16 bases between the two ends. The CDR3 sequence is CASSAGFSPNEQYV. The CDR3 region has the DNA TGTGCCAGCAGTGCTGGGTTCTCGCCAAACGAGCAGTACGTC.